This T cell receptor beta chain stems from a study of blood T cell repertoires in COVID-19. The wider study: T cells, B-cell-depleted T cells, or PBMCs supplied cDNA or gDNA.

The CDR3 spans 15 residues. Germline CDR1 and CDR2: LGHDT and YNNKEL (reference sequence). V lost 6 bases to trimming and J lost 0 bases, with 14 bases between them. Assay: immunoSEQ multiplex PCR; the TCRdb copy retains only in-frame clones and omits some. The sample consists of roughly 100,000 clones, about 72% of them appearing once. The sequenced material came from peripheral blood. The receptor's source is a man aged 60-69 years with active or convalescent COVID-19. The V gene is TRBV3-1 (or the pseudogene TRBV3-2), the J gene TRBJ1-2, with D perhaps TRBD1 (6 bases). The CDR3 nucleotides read TGTGCCAGCAGTCCTATGGACAGCTCTAACTATGGCTACACCTTC. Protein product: CASSPMDSSNYGYTF.